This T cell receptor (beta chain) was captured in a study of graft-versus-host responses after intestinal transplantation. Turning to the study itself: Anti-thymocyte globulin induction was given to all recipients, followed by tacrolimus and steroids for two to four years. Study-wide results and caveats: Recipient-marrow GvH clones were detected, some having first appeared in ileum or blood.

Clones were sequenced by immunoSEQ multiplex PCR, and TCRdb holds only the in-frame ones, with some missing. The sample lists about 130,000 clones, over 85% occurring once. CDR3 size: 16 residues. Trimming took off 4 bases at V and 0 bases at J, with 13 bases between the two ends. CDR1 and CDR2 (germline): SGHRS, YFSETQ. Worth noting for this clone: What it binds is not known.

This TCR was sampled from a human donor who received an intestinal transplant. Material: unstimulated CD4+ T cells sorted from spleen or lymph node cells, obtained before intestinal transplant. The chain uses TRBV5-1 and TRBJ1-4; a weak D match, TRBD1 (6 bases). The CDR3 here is CASSAPTGSTNEKLFF. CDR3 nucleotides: TGCGCCAGCAGCGCCCCCACAGGGTCAACTAATGAAAAACTGTTTTTT.